Presented here are 8 T cell receptor beta chains from one specimen sequenced in a study of CD8 T cells in ankylosing spondylitis. A single record per CDR3 protein comes from TCRdb applying MiXCR to the 5' RACE reads. The data show 200,000 to 250,000 distinct CDR3 sequences, roughly a tenth seen once. Material: blood, either unsorted or a sorted T cell fraction (not recorded which). These receptor sequences come from a male donor with ankylosing spondylitis or in good health (not recorded which).

In its sample, this clonotype was seen many times. This sequence joins TRBV2 and TRBJ1-4; D perhaps matches TRBD1 (5 bases). Trimming pared 0 bases from V and 11 bases from J, leaving 13 bases between. This CDR3 is 14 amino acids long. Germline values: CDR1 SNHLY, CDR2 FYNNEI. The CDR3 DNA reads as TGTGCCAGCAGTGAAGCCCGAACAGGCGGGAAACTGTTTTTT. It encodes CASSEARTGGKLFF. The variable domain in full, with the rest retrieved from reference TRBV2 and TRBJ1-4, is EPEVTQTPSHQVTQMGQEVILRCVPISNHLYFYWYRQILGQKVEFLVSFYNNEISEKSEIFDDQFSVERPDGSNFTLKIRSTKLEDSAMYFCASSEARTGGKLFFGSGTQLSVL.

Only a few counts were recorded for this clonotype. The CDR3 DNA reads TGTGCCAGCAGAGCAACAGGGGCCTACGAGCAGTACTTC. This gives the protein CASRATGAYEQYF. The genes are TRBV27 and TRBJ2-7, with 7 bases identical to TRBD1. From germline, CDR1 is MNHEY and CDR2 SMNVEV (reference sequence). The CDR3 contains 13 residues. J gave up 2 bases and V 6 bases, and 4 bases lay outside the gene matches.

The chain joins TRBV5-1 to TRBJ2-5, with unresolved D. This CDR3 is 14 amino acids long. CDR1 SGHRS and CDR2 YFSETQ come from the germline V gene. The V end lost 0 bases, the J end lost 1 base, and 7 bases lay between the germline ends. The chain's CDR3 is CASSLEAIQETQYF. The CDR3, as DNA: TGCGCCAGCAGCTTGGAGGCTATCCAAGAGACCCAGTACTTC.

Ten or more counts support this clonotype. V usage is TRBV7-6 and J usage is TRBJ1-1; unclear D gene. Deletions cut 1 base from V and 3 bases from J, with 18 bases between. Germline CDR1 and CDR2: SGHVS and FNYEAQ. This CDR3 region has 17 residues. CDR3 DNA sequence: TGTGCCAGCAGCTTAGATCCAGGTCGGTATCGACACACTGAAGCTTTCTTT. Protein product: CASSLDPGRYRHTEAFF.

There are many counts of this clonotype. The gene calls are TRBV5-6 and TRBJ1-2; 8 positions agree with TRBD1. Germline V gives CDR1 SGHDT, CDR2 YYEEEE. CDR3 length equals 16 residues. Germline trimming cut 0 bases from V and 4 bases from J; bases unmatched to any gene: 8. The DNA for the CDR3 is TGTGCCAGCAGCTTGGTCTCAGGGGGCAGTGGCTATGGCTACACCTTC. Translating gives CASSLVSGGSGYGYTF.

This clonotype was counted a few times. The rearrangement uses TRBV3-1 and TRBJ2-2; 8 positions match TRBD1. The CDR3 covers 15 residues. Per the germline V gene, CDR1 is LGHDT and CDR2 is YNNKEL (reference sequence). V lost 5 bases and J lost 5; bases outside the gene matches: 7. The CDR3 is CASSSRTGSTGELFF. Here the CDR3 DNA reads TGTGCCAGCAGCTCCCGGACAGGGAGTACCGGGGAGCTGTTTTTT. The full variable domain, in which reference TRBV3-1 and TRBJ2-2 provide the parts outside the CDR3, is DTAVSQTPKYLVTQMGNDKSIKCEQNLGHDTMYWYKQDSKKFLKIMFSYNNKELIINETVPNRFSPKSPDKAHLNLHINSLELGDSAVYFCASSSRTGSTGELFFGEGSRLTVL.

This clonotype was observed many times. The chain combines TRBV5-1 with TRBJ2-3, with a possible D match to TRBD2 (5 bases). Trimming shortened V by 3 bases and J by 0 bases, and 8 bases separated the two germline ends. Germline CDR1 is SGHRS and CDR2 is YFSETQ. The CDR3 length is 14 residues. The CDR3 spells CASSWRASTDTQYF. Written as DNA, the CDR3 is TGCGCCAGCAGCTGGCGGGCTAGCACAGATACGCAGTATTTT.

V usage is TRBV6-1 and J usage is TRBJ2-2; either TRBD1 or TRBD2 may supply D (6 bases each). Trimming removed 7 bases at V and 4 bases at J, with 16 bases between. The germline V gene encodes CDR1 MNHNS and CDR2 SASEGT. The CDR3 covers 15 residues. CDR3 sequence (DNA): TGTGCCAGCAAAAAGGGGGGCTTAGGCACCGGGGAGCTGTTTTTT. This sequence encodes CASKKGGLGTGELFF.